This TCR beta chain was captured by sequencing in a study of blood T cell repertoires in COVID-19. Germline V gene lookup returns CDR1 MNHEY and CDR2 SVGAGI. V was pared by 8 bases and J by 4 bases, with 14 bases between. The CDR3 runs 14 residues. Per the original methods: Amplified reference gene primers provided the basis for estimating nucleated cell counts. Generated by immunoSEQ multiplex PCR, the TCRdb table keeps only in-frame clones and is missing some. The V and J calls and the clone size are those of that table, but D and trimming were determined from the DNA. The data show 150,000 to 200,000 clones, more than 65% seen once. The age range of participants was about 18 to 89 years, with residence in about two dozen US areas. Assignments of participants to cohorts depended upon their own reported clinical history.

The receptor was isolated from a woman in her fifties or sixties with acute COVID-19. Sequenced input: PBMCs or T cells enriched from blood (not recorded which). This chain connects TRBV6-5 to TRBJ1-4; a weak D match, TRBD1 (5 bases). CDR3 nucleotide sequence: TGTGCCAGCTCGGCGGGACGGAATAATGAAAAACTGTTTTTT. As protein: CASSAGRNNEKLFF.